These 13 T cell receptor beta chains came from one sample sequenced in a study of T cells in Graves' hyperthyroidism and ophthalmopathy. RNA transcripts served as the template for amplifying TCR beta CDR3 regions. Carried out on the TCR CDR3, a first-round RT-PCR used the HTBI primer set. Using its own MiXCR run on the multiplex PCR reads, TCRdb lists one record per CDR3 protein. The data hold about 400,000 distinct CDR3 sequences, with roughly 15% observed a single time. The material sequenced was blood. The receptor source for this set is a woman aged 55-69 years with Graves' ophthalmopathy.

This clonotype showed up many times. This chain uses TRBV20-1 with TRBJ2-1; TRBD1 agrees at 11 bases. CDR1 and CDR2 from the germline V gene are DFQATT and SNEGSKA (reference sequence). Trimming removed 3 bases from V and 9 bases from J; junction bases left unmatched: 10. The CDR3 runs to 15 residues. The CDR3 spells CSARSGQGARGEQFF. The CDR3 DNA follows: TGCAGTGCTAGGTCCGGACAGGGGGCGAGGGGTGAGCAGTTCTTC.

This clonotype has just a few counts. V usage is TRBV7-9 and J usage is TRBJ1-4; D perhaps matches TRBD1 (5 bases). Trimming left V 4 bases short and J 13 bases short, with 16 bases between. CDR1 SEHNR and CDR2 FQNEAQ come from the germline V gene (reference sequence). The CDR3 consists of 13 residues. The CDR3 protein is CASSSPEGGGLFF. Written as DNA, the CDR3 is TGTGCCAGCAGCTCCCCCGAGGGTGGGGGACTGTTTTTT.

This clonotype was observed at least ten times. The genes are TRBV5-1 and TRBJ2-3, with TRBD1 as a possible D gene (5 bases). The germline gives CDR1 SGHRS, CDR2 YFSETQ. This CDR3 region has 15 residues. With 1 base removed from V and 2 bases from J, the gap between germline ends came to 11 bases. CDR3 residues: CASSLTGRFTDTQYF. Here the CDR3 DNA reads TGCGCCAGCAGCTTGACAGGCCGATTCACAGATACGCAGTATTTT.

This clonotype was detected a few times. The J gene is TRBJ2-1, the V gene TRBV6-1, with 9 positions matching TRBD2. J was trimmed by 9 bases and V by 2 bases; bases with no gene match: 8. CDR3 size: 15 residues. Per germline, CDR1 MNHNS and CDR2 SASEGT. CDR3 sequence: CASSELLAGVSEQFF. CDR3 nucleotides: TGTGCCAGCAGTGAATTGTTAGCGGGAGTCTCTGAGCAGTTCTTC.

The V and J genes are TRBV29-1 and TRBJ1-2; the match to TRBD1 covers 8 bases. Germline assignment: CDR1 SQVTM and CDR2 ANQGSEA. The CDR3 sequence is 14 residues long. V gave up 2 bases and J gave up 0 bases; unmatched junction bases: 2. Here the CDR3 reads CSVEQGATNYGYTF. The CDR3 DNA reads as TGCAGCGTTGAACAGGGGGCAACTAACTATGGCTACACCTTC.

This clonotype was counted many times. This chain connects TRBV20-1 to TRBJ2-3; TRBD2 aligns across 8 bases. Germline-derived CDR1 and CDR2 are DFQATT and SNEGSKA (reference sequence). This CDR3 region has 17 residues. The V gene end was trimmed by 6 bases and the J gene end by 2 bases; junction bases not matched to a gene: 16. CDR3 sequence (DNA): TGCAGTGCCGAAGGTGGGGGCGGGAGGCTACTCACAGATACGCAGTATTTT. Residues: CSAEGGGGRLLTDTQYF.

This clonotype was seen at least ten times. The V and J genes are TRBV5-1 and TRBJ2-1; D is possibly TRBD1 (5 bases). The CDR3 consists of 15 residues. V lost 0 bases and J lost 5, with 12 bases in between. CDR1 SGHRS and CDR2 YFSETQ come from the germline V gene. The CDR3 loop is CASSLERGRNNEQFF. The DNA of the CDR3 is TGCGCCAGCAGCTTGGAAAGGGGCCGTAACAATGAGCAGTTCTTC.

Only a few counts were recorded for this clonotype. The chain joins TRBV12-3 or TRBV12-4 to TRBJ2-1; D remains unclear. V lost 3 bases to trimming and J lost 6 bases, with 9 bases between them. The CDR3 is made up of 13 amino acids. This chain's CDR3 is CASSFYITNEQFF. The DNA for the CDR3 is TGTGCCAGCAGTTTTTACATAACCAATGAGCAGTTCTTC.

The table lists this clonotype with many counts. The rearrangement joins TRBV28 to TRBJ2-1, with 9 bases lining up with TRBD2. The ends lost 3 bases at V and 6 bases at J; junction bases unmatched: 12. In germline, CDR1 is MDHEN, CDR2 SYDVKM. The CDR3 has 17 residues. The DNA for the CDR3 is TGTGCCAGCAGTTTTTTTCTTGGGCGGGAGGGCGTCAATGAGCAGTTCTTC. This gives the protein CASSFFLGREGVNEQFF.

This clonotype has more than one count but fewer than ten. The chain is built from TRBV3-1 and TRBJ1-5; maybe TRBD1 (6 bases). CDR3 size: 16 residues. V shed 7 bases and J shed 2 bases, with 18 bases lying between them. Looked up from germline, CDR1 is LGHDT and CDR2 is YNNKEL (reference sequence). In nucleotides, the CDR3 is TGTGCCAGCACGAAGGGGGTAATGGGGGGCAATCAGCCCCAGCATTTT. This translates into CASTKGVMGGNQPQHF.

This clonotype was observed at least ten times. The rearrangement links TRBV27 to TRBJ2-7; D remains ambiguous. Trimming took off 5 bases at V and 0 bases at J, with 14 bases between the two ends. This CDR3 is built from 15 residues. The germline CDR1 and CDR2 sequences are MNHEY and SMNVEV (reference sequence). CDR3 region: CASSARTVSSYEQYF. The CDR3 bases are TGTGCCAGCAGTGCCCGGACGGTCAGCTCCTACGAGCAGTACTTC.

This clonotype was picked up many times. V usage is TRBV4-1 and J usage is TRBJ2-5, with D unresolved. V was shortened by 3 bases and J by 3 bases, with 11 bases between the two germline ends. Per germline, CDR1 MGHRA and CDR2 YSYEKL. This CDR3 comprises 14 residues. The CDR3 DNA reads as TGCGCCAGCAGCCAGCCTGACTTGAAAGAGACCCAGTACTTC. Amino acids: CASSQPDLKETQYF.

V usage is TRBV28 and J usage is TRBJ2-2; 7 bases are shared with TRBD2. The CDR3 is 16 residues long. V lost 6 bases, J lost 6 bases, and 13 bases stayed unmatched. CDR1 MDHEN and CDR2 SYDVKM come from the germline V gene. The CDR3 is CASSITPRSGPGELFF. The CDR3 DNA reads TGTGCCAGCAGCATTACCCCCCGTAGCGGGCCCGGGGAGCTGTTTTTT.